One and the same sample provided the 32 T cell receptor beta chains below, sequenced in a study of spatial heterogeneity in lung cancer. The time point: sample taken at primary tumor resection. In each case, whole RNA from tumor, nontumor lung or frozen PBMC was sequenced unsorted. TCRdb re-called the 5' RACE reads through MiXCR, storing one row per CDR3 protein. The top ten clones hold roughly 26% of a sample with about 36,000 distinct CDR3 sequences, approximately 5.2% of them seen once. The sequencing here drew on PBMCs, taken at surgery. The receptors derive from a female donor with early-stage non-small cell lung cancer.

In its sample, this clonotype was seen many times. The chain links TRBV20-1 to TRBJ2-7, with D tentatively TRBD2 (6 bases). Germline loops: CDR1 DFQATT, CDR2 SNEGSKA (reference sequence). Trimming removed 1 base at V and 2 bases at J, with 12 bases between. CDR3 length: 14 amino acids. CDR3 coding DNA: TGCAGTGCTAGAGTGGGGACTGGGCCCTACGAGCAGTACTTC. Translated, it gives CSARVGTGPYEQYF.

This clonotype was observed many times. This CDR3 reads CASSTSARGNEQFF. The CDR3 nucleotides read TGTGCCAGCAGTACTAGCGCTCGAGGCAATGAGCAGTTCTTC. The chain couples TRBV7-2 to TRBJ2-1; 7 nucleotides agree with TRBD2. V lost 6 bases to trimming and J lost 6 bases; unmatched junction nucleotides: 8. CDR1 SGHTA and CDR2 FQGNSA come from the germline V gene. This CDR3 has 14 amino acids.

This clonotype was counted between two and nine times. CDR3 nucleotides: TGTGCCAGCGGCTCACACCCCGGCGAGGAGCAGTACTTC. Amino acids: CASGSHPGEEQYF. The V call is TRBV6-1, the J call TRBJ2-7; D uncertain. V was trimmed by 8 bases and J by 7 bases, leaving 18 bases between them. Germline CDR1 and CDR2: MNHNS and SASEGT. CDR3 length equals 13 residues.

This clonotype has more than one count but fewer than ten. The J gene is TRBJ2-1, the V gene TRBV10-2; D may be TRBD1 or TRBD2 (5 bases each). This CDR3 is 14 amino acids long. CDR1 is WSHSY, CDR2 SAAADI, per germline. V lost 7 bases, J lost 9 bases, and 19 bases lay in between. As DNA, the CDR3 is TGCGCCAGCATAAACACCGGGACGAGAATTGAGCAGTTCTTC. Its translation: CASINTGTRIEQFF.

This clonotype was observed a single time. The V and J genes are TRBV9 and TRBJ2-7; D is perhaps TRBD1 (6 bases). This CDR3 is built from 15 residues. V gave up 3 bases and J gave up 2 bases, with 15 bases separating them. Germline CDR1 SGDLS, CDR2 YYNGEE. The CDR3 region is CASSAGQSSAYEQYF. Written as DNA, the CDR3 is TGTGCCAGCAGCGCAGGACAGAGTTCGGCCTACGAGCAGTACTTC.

In this sample, this clonotype turned up many times. The chain carries TRBV3-1 and TRBJ2-5; D not resolved. This CDR3 is 11 amino acids long. Between the trimmed V and J ends, which lost 4 bases and 2 bases, there was a span of 2 bases. From germline, CDR1 is LGHDT and CDR2 YNNKEL (reference sequence). The CDR3 here is CASSRQETQYF. Here the CDR3 DNA reads TGTGCCAGCAGCCGTCAAGAGACCCAGTACTTC.

This clonotype was observed at least ten times. V is TRBV2 and J is TRBJ2-7; D not certain. Trimming removed 6 bases from V and 1 base from J, with 4 bases in between. Looked up from germline, CDR1 is SNHLY and CDR2 is FYNNEI. CDR3 length: 11 residues. The CDR3 sequence is CASRESYEQYF. The CDR3 nucleotides read TGTGCCAGCAGGGAGTCCTACGAGCAGTACTTC. Looking up the rest from reference TRBV2 and TRBJ2-7 gives the full variable domain: EPEVTQTPSHQVTQMGQEVILRCVPISNHLYFYWYRQILGQKVEFLVSFYNNEISEKSEIFDDQFSVERPDGSNFTLKIRSTKLEDSAMYFCASRESYEQYFGPGTRLTVT.

This clonotype was seen many times. The chain combines TRBV20-1 with TRBJ1-2; 12 bases map to TRBD1. Losses at the gene ends were 6 bases for V and 3 bases for J; bases not matched to a gene: 8. Germline CDR1 DFQATT, CDR2 SNEGSKA (reference sequence). CDR3 length equals 15 residues. The CDR3, as DNA: TGCAGTGCGGGACAGGGGGCATTAAAGGACTATGGCTACACCTTC. Protein: CSAGQGALKDYGYTF.

The sample holds many counts of this clonotype. The rearrangement uses TRBV20-1 and TRBJ2-7; D possibly corresponds to TRBD2 (6 bases). Trimming removed 6 bases from V and 1 base from J, with 16 bases in between. The length of the CDR3 is 14 residues. Germline V gives CDR1 DFQATT, CDR2 SNEGSKA (reference sequence). DNA for the CDR3: TGCAGTGCACCTTTGTTGGGGGGATCCTACGAGCAGTACTTC. As protein: CSAPLLGGSYEQYF.

The chain has TRBV9 and TRBJ2-3; 9 bases agree with TRBD2. The CDR3 extends over 16 amino acids. The germline V gene has CDR1 SGDLS and CDR2 YYNGEE. V gave up 0 bases and J gave up 2 bases; unmatched junction bases: 4. This chain's CDR3 is CASSVGLAGTTDTQYF. The CDR3 coding sequence is TGTGCCAGCAGCGTAGGCCTAGCGGGAACCACAGATACGCAGTATTTT.

The sample holds a few counts of this clonotype. This rearrangement joins TRBV12-3 or TRBV12-4 to TRBJ2-2, with 8 bases matching TRBD2. This CDR3 is 15 amino acids long. Trimming took 6 bases from V and 2 from J; bases not matched to a gene: 5. CDR3 in DNA: TGTGCCAGCAGGTCCGGGGGGGCCAACACCGGGGAGCTGTTTTTT. Translating it yields CASRSGGANTGELFF.

The sample holds many counts of this clonotype. V is TRBV27 and J is TRBJ2-7; D uncertain. Germline CDR1 and CDR2: MNHEY and SMNVEV (reference sequence). The ends were cut back, 4 bases at V and 3 bases at J, with 4 bases in the middle. The CDR3 loop spans 11 amino acids. CDR3 nucleotides: TGTGCCAGCAGTTCTTTCTACGAGCAGTACTTC. The encoded protein is CASSSFYEQYF.

This clonotype was counted ten times or more. The chain links TRBV6-5 to TRBJ1-6; D ambiguous. V shed 0 bases and J shed 0 bases, with 6 bases lying between them. The length of the CDR3 is 16 residues. Germline V lookup: CDR1 MNHEY, CDR2 SVGAGI. The CDR3 nucleotides read TGTGCCAGCAGTTACTCGGGGAGCTCCTATAATTCACCCCTCCACTTT. Translation: CASSYSGSSYNSPLHF.

There are many counts of this clonotype. The genes are TRBV7-9 and TRBJ2-6; D gene unclear. Between the trimmed V and J ends, which lost 5 bases and 2 bases, there was a span of 22 bases. Germline V gene lookup returns CDR1 SEHNR and CDR2 FQNEAQ (reference sequence). The CDR3 is 19 residues long. The CDR3 coding sequence is TGTGCCAGCAGCCCAAGGCCCGAACAACGGGCACCTGGGGCCAACGTCCTGACTTTC. This codes for CASSPRPEQRAPGANVLTF.

The chain carries TRBV18 and TRBJ1-3, with TRBD1 matching 7 bases. V gave up 3 bases and J gave up 0 bases; unmatched junction bases: 5. Per the germline V gene, CDR1 is KGHSH and CDR2 is LQKENI. The CDR3 runs 16 residues. In nucleotides, the CDR3 is TGTGCCAGCTCACCCCGACAGGGCCTCTCTGGAAACACCATATATTTT. The encoded protein is CASSPRQGLSGNTIYF.

This clonotype occurred many times. The chain employs TRBV28 and TRBJ2-7; D possibly uses TRBD1 or TRBD2 (6 bases each). Germline V gene sequence: CDR1 MDHEN, CDR2 SYDVKM. Trimming took 5 bases from V and 2 from J, leaving 16 bases between them. CDR3 size: 15 residues. The CDR3 bases are TGTGCCAGCAGTGCCTTTAAGGGGGGAACCTACGAGCAGTACTTC. Translated, it gives CASSAFKGGTYEQYF.

V and J are TRBV6-1 and TRBJ2-3; no firm D call. Germline CDR1 reads MNHNS; CDR2 reads SASEGT. The V gene lost 1 base and the J gene lost 6 bases, with 5 bases spanning the gap. The CDR3 has 12 amino acids. The CDR3 loop is CASSEDGDTQYF. CDR3 bases: TGTGCCAGCAGTGAAGACGGGGATACGCAGTATTTT.

This clonotype has at least ten counts. This rearrangement joins TRBV6-5 to TRBJ2-7, with D possibly being TRBD2 (6 bases). The germline V gene has CDR1 MNHEY and CDR2 SVGAGI. The CDR3 consists of 14 residues. The germline V and J ends were trimmed by 2 bases and 9 bases, with 17 bases remaining between them. The CDR3 nucleotides are TGTGCCAGCAGTTACGGGACTGGAGGGTGGGTGCAGTACTTC. Protein sequence: CASSYGTGGWVQYF.

This clonotype was picked up a small number of times. The chain has TRBV18 and TRBJ1-5, with 7 positions matching TRBD1. The CDR3 is 14 residues long. Germline V gene lookup returns CDR1 KGHSH and CDR2 LQKENI. V trimming: 3 bases; J trimming: 4 bases; junction bases outside the gene matches: 3. Here the CDR3 reads CASSPDRANQPQHF. The CDR3 region has the DNA TGTGCCAGCTCACCCGACAGGGCAAATCAGCCCCAGCATTTT.

This clonotype came up many times. The chain combines TRBV2 with TRBJ1-1; D is unclear. Trimming left V 2 bases short and J 4 bases short, with 11 bases between. This CDR3 region has 14 residues. Germline V gene sequence: CDR1 SNHLY, CDR2 FYNNEI. CDR3: CASSEFEGTTEAFF. The CDR3 DNA is TGTGCCAGCAGTGAATTTGAGGGAACCACTGAAGCTTTCTTT.

In its sample, this clonotype was seen many times. This chain links TRBV20-1 with TRBJ2-3; 11 positions agree with TRBD2. The CDR3 spans 15 residues. Germline CDR1 is DFQATT and CDR2 is SNEGSKA (reference sequence). The junction had 11 bases not matched to a gene; V was cut back by 6 bases and J by 6 bases. For the CDR3, the DNA is TGCAGTGCGCATGGGACTAGCGGACCTTCGGATACGCAGTATTTT. Translation gives CSAHGTSGPSDTQYF.

The DNA for the CDR3 is TGTGCCTGGAGTTCACCGGGGGCTAGCACAGATACGCAGTATTTT. This encodes CAWSSPGASTDTQYF. J is TRBJ2-3 and V is TRBV30; D might be TRBD1 or TRBD2, each matching 6 bases. This CDR3 is 15 amino acids long. Germline loops: CDR1 GTSNPN, CDR2 SVGIG (reference sequence). Trimming removed 2 bases at V and 0 bases at J, with 12 bases between.

This clonotype was recorded at least ten times. This CDR3 is CSARTYNSYNEQFF. The CDR3 DNA is TGCAGTGCTAGGACCTACAACTCCTACAATGAGCAGTTCTTC. The chain combines TRBV20-1 with TRBJ2-1; no definite D call. Per germline, CDR1 DFQATT and CDR2 SNEGSKA (reference sequence). V was pared by 3 bases and J by 0 bases, with 9 bases between. This CDR3 spans 14 amino acids.

This clonotype was counted ten times or more. The rearrangement uses TRBV28 and TRBJ1-2; TRBD1 matches at 9 bases. CDR1 is MDHEN and CDR2 is SYDVKM in the germline V gene. The CDR3 totals 16 residues. Trimming took 6 bases from V and 6 from J; bases not matched to a gene: 14. The CDR3 DNA follows: TGTGCCAGCAGCTCGGGACAGGGCTACGATGCAAATGGCTACACCTTC. Translating gives CASSSGQGYDANGYTF.

This clonotype was detected many times. The rearrangement links TRBV18 to TRBJ2-3; D uncertain. Germline V gives CDR1 KGHSH, CDR2 LQKENI. The V end lost 2 bases, the J end lost 8 bases, and 11 bases lay between the germline ends. The CDR3 totals 13 residues. CDR3 in amino acids: CASSPVGLGTQYF. For the CDR3, the DNA is TGTGCCAGCTCACCAGTCGGCCTGGGTACGCAGTATTTT.

The chain is built from TRBV20-1 and TRBJ1-2, with 8 bases aligning to TRBD1. The CDR3 consists of 13 residues. Germline CDR1 reads DFQATT; CDR2 reads SNEGSKA (reference sequence). Trimming removed 4 bases from V and 4 bases from J; junction bases left unmatched: 5. The CDR3, as DNA: TGCAGTGCTACGAGACAGGGGACCTATGGCTACACCTTC. Protein sequence: CSATRQGTYGYTF.

This clonotype was seen at least ten times. The chain is built from TRBV6-1 and TRBJ1-1; D is possibly TRBD1 (5 bases). Germline values: CDR1 MNHNS, CDR2 SASEGT. This CDR3 has 13 residues. The V end lost 7 bases, the J end lost 7 bases, and 16 bases lay between the germline ends. The chain's CDR3 is CASTVGDSLEAFF. For the CDR3, the DNA is TGTGCCAGCACCGTGGGGGACTCCCTTGAAGCTTTCTTT.

This clonotype occurred many times. V is TRBV5-5 and J is TRBJ1-2, with TRBD1 matching 7 bases. The CDR3 is made up of 13 amino acids. The V and J ends lost 4 bases and 1 base, in that order; junction bases with no gene match: 1. Per the germline V gene, CDR1 is SGHKS and CDR2 is YYEKEE (reference sequence). This CDR3 is CASSQGGNYGYTF. The CDR3 nucleotides are TGTGCCAGCAGCCAGGGGGGTAACTATGGCTACACCTTC.

The sample holds many counts of this clonotype. This sequence joins TRBV20-1 and TRBJ2-7; TRBD1 aligns across 9 bases. The CDR3 runs to 13 residues. Germline assignment: CDR1 DFQATT and CDR2 SNEGSKA (reference sequence). The V and J ends lost 4 bases and 6 bases, in that order; junction bases with no gene match: 7. This CDR3 is CSAKGDRVLEQYF. For the CDR3, the DNA is TGCAGTGCTAAGGGGGACAGGGTCCTCGAGCAGTACTTC.

In this sample, this clonotype turned up many times. The genes are TRBV28 and TRBJ1-4, with TRBD1 as a possible D gene (6 bases). The V gene lost 4 bases and the J gene lost 2 bases, with 23 bases spanning the gap. CDR3 length: 19 amino acids. The germline gives CDR1 MDHEN, CDR2 SYDVKM. The CDR3 is CASSSAGGAALATNEKLFF. CDR3 nucleotide sequence: TGTGCCAGCAGTTCCGCGGGGGGCGCCGCGTTGGCGACTAATGAAAAACTGTTTTTT.

This clonotype was seen many times. J is TRBJ2-5 and V is TRBV12-3 or TRBV12-4, with TRBD1 matching 8 bases. The CDR3 is made up of 14 amino acids. V shed 5 bases, J shed 5 bases, and the junction held 7 bases outside the gene matches. The CDR3 protein is CASSNHRGTETQYF. CDR3 sequence (DNA): TGTGCCAGCAGTAACCACAGGGGGACCGAGACCCAGTACTTC.

This clonotype was picked up many times. The CDR3 sequence is CASALRRNTEAFF. CDR3 nucleotides: TGTGCCAGCGCATTACGGCGGAACACTGAAGCTTTCTTT. V is TRBV28 and J is TRBJ1-1; D gene uncertain. Germline V gene lookup returns CDR1 MDHEN and CDR2 SYDVKM. This CDR3 contains 13 residues. Trimming removed 8 bases at V and 1 base at J, with 11 bases between.